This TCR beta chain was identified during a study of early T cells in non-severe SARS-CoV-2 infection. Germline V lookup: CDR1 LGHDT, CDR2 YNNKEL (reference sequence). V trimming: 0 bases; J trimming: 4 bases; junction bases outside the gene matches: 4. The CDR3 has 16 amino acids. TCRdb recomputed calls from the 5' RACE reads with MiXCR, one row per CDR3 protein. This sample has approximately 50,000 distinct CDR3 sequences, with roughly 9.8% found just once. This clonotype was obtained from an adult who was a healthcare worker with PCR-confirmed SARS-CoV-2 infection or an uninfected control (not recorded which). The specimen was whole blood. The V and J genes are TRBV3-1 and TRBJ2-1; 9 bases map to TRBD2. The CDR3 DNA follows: TGTGCCAGCAGCCAAGATAGCGGGAGTGTTTACAATGAGCAGTTCTTC. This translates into CASSQDSGSVYNEQFF.